This T cell receptor (beta chain) came from a study of shared clonotypes between healthy human individuals. Study-level findings and limits: Naive subsets usually exceeded memory subsets in estimated richness.

Assay used: immunoSEQ multiplex PCR; TCRdb lists only in-frame clones, some missing. The sample has over a million clones, approximately 97% seen once. For this clone: Its matching antigen is unknown.

Donors included only healthy HIV-negative adults lacking recent acute infections or vaccinations. All donors were Caucasian adults living in Nashville, Tennessee. CD45RA-negative memory and CD45RA+ naive subsets were split from the CD4+ cells. The CDR3 covers 17 residues. CDR1 is PRHDT, CDR2 FYEKMQ, per germline (reference sequence). Trimming removed 9 bases at V and 5 bases at J, with 26 bases between. The sample was naive CD4+ T cells sorted from blood. As to subset: CD45RA+ positively selected. The sequence was obtained from a man between 25 and 39 years old in good health. The J gene is TRBJ1-5, the V gene TRBV13; a possible D gene is TRBD1 (6 bases). CDR3 in amino acids: CARILQGPQGEDQPQHF. The CDR3 DNA reads as TGTGCCAGGATCCTTCAGGGGCCACAGGGAGAGGATCAGCCCCAGCATTTT.